These 8 T cell receptor beta chains originate from one sample sequenced in a study of regulatory T cells in long-lasting Graves disease. Time point specified: newly diagnosed GD, antithyroid drugs for less than 3 months. With RNA extracted from PBMCs as input, the TCR library was made. Sequencing libraries for TCR beta were prepared with iRepertoire HTBI primers and Arm-PCR of CDR3 regions. TCRdb re-called the multiplex PCR reads through MiXCR, storing one row per CDR3 protein. The table includes more than 400,000 distinct CDR3 sequences, about 16% detected once. The same data also contributed to another study, on T cells in Graves' hyperthyroidism and ophthalmopathy.

Sequencing used peripheral blood mononuclear cells (PBMCs), obtained at new diagnosis, from a patient treated with antithyroid drugs. The source of these receptors is a man aged 35 to 55 with Graves disease.

The chain is built from TRBV12-3 or TRBV12-4 and TRBJ1-1; the match to TRBD1 covers 7 bases. The trim removed 6 bases at V and 4 bases at J, leaving 8 bases unmatched. CDR3 size: 14 residues. The CDR3 spells CASRATGLTTEAFF. The CDR3 coding sequence is TGTGCCAGCAGGGCGACAGGGTTAACCACTGAAGCTTTCTTT.

About this clonotype: This likely reflects a read error, since a far larger clone is one base away. The chain joins TRBV7-9 to TRBJ2-3; D gene unclear. Per the germline V gene, CDR1 is SEHNR and CDR2 is FQNEAQ (reference sequence). This CDR3 contains 13 residues. V lost 2 bases, J lost 6 bases, and 9 bases lay in between. The CDR3 spells CASSLKRTDTQYF. The CDR3 nucleotides read TGTGCCAGCAGCTTAAAGAGGACCGATACGCAGTATTTT.

With respect to this clonotype: This sequence may be a read error, since a much larger clone differs from it by one base. This sequence joins TRBV29-1 and TRBJ1-1, with a tentative D call TRBD1 (5 bases). The CDR3 has 10 amino acids. Germline CDR1 SQVTM, CDR2 ANQGSEA. The CDR3 spells CSVADTGAFF. In DNA form, the CDR3 reads TGCAGCGTGGCGGACACTGGAGCTTTCTTT.

Of note for this clonotype: A much larger clone is a single base away; this may be a read error. V usage is TRBV12-3 or TRBV12-4 and J usage is TRBJ2-3; D may be TRBD2 (6 bases). The DNA matches TRBJ2-1 better at its end, which makes the J call doubtful. The CDR3 extends over 16 amino acids. The CDR3 loop is CDSSHHARAGLNEQFF. CDR3 coding DNA: TGTGACAGCAGTCACCACGCCAGAGCGGGTCTGAATGAGCAGTTCTTC.

This clonotype came up a few times. This chain connects TRBV29-1 to TRBJ2-7; no clear D gene. CDR1 and CDR2 (germline): SQVTM, ANQGSEA. V lost 4 bases, J lost 2 bases, and 12 bases lay in between. The CDR3 length is 13 residues. CDR3 protein: CSVGQVNAYEQYF. The CDR3 nucleotides read TGCAGCGTTGGCCAGGTGAATGCCTACGAGCAGTACTTC.

This clonotype was recorded many times. The rearrangement links TRBV20-1 to TRBJ2-2; no definite D call. In germline, CDR1 is DFQATT, CDR2 SNEGSKA (reference sequence). The CDR3 has 14 amino acids. The V end was cut by 6 bases, the J end by 6 bases, with 17 bases between. In DNA, the CDR3 is TGCAGTGCCATGGGGAATATGGCATCCGGGGAGCTGTTTTTT. Translated, it gives CSAMGNMASGELFF.

This clonotype has ten or more counts. The V call is TRBV5-1, the J call TRBJ2-7; D is ambiguous. The germline V gene has CDR1 SGHRS and CDR2 YFSETQ. The V gene lost 0 bases and the J gene lost 3 bases, with 16 bases spanning the gap. CDR3 length: 16 residues. CDR3 protein: CASSLVEPGRSYEQYF. The CDR3 nucleotides are TGCGCCAGCAGCTTGGTAGAACCGGGCCGAAGCTACGAGCAGTACTTC. The complete variable domain, with remaining parts taken from reference TRBV5-1 and TRBJ2-7, reads KAGVTQTPRYLIKTRGQQVTLSCSPISGHRSVSWYQQTPGQGLQFLFEYFSETQRNKGNFPGRFSGRQFSNSRSEMNVSTLELGDSALYLCASSLVEPGRSYEQYFGPGTRLTVT.

The chain employs TRBV15 and TRBJ1-3; tentatively, D is TRBD1 (6 bases). Deletions cut 5 bases from V and 3 bases from J, with 14 bases between. Per the germline V gene, CDR1 is LNHNV and CDR2 is YYDKDF (reference sequence). This CDR3 is 15 amino acids long. CDR3 residues: CATSGGGRFGNTIYF. Written as DNA, the CDR3 is TGTGCCACCAGCGGCGGGGGGCGATTTGGAAACACCATATATTTT.